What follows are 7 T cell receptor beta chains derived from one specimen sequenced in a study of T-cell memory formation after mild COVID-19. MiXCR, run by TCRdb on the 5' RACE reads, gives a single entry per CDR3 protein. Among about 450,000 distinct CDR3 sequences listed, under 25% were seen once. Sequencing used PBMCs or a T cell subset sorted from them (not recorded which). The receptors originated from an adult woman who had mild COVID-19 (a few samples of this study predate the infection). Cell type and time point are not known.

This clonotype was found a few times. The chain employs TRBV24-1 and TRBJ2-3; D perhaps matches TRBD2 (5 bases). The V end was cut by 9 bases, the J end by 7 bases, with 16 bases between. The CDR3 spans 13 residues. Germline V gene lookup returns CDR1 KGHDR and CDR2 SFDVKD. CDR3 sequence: CATRGLAAHTQYF. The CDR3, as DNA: TGTGCCACCCGAGGACTCGCCGCTCATACGCAGTATTTT.

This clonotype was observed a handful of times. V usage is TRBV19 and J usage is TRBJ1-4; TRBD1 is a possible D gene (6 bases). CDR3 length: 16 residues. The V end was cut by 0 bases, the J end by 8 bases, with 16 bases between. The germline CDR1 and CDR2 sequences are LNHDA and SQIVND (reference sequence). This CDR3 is CASSIDAGVLGEKLFF. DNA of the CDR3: TGTGCCAGTAGTATAGATGCAGGGGTGTTGGGAGAAAAACTGTTTTTT.

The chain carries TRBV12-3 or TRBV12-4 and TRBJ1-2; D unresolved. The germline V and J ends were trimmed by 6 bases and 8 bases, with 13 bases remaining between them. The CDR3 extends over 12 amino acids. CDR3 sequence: CASRQPPGGYTF. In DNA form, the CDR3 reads TGTGCCAGCAGACAACCACCCGGGGGCTACACCTTC.

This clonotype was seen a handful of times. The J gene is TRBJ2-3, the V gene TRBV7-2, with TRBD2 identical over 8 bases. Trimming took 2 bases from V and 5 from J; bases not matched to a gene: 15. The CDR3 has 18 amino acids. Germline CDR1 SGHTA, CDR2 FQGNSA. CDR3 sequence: CASSLSSGSFLRGDTQYF. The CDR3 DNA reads TGTGCCAGCAGCTTATCGAGCGGGAGTTTTTTACGGGGAGATACGCAGTATTTT.

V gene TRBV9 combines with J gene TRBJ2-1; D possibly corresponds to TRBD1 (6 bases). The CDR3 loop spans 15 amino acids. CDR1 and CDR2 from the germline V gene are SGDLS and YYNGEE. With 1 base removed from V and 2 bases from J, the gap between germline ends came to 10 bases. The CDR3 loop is CASSVSQGPYNEQFF. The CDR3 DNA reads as TGTGCCAGCAGCGTATCACAGGGTCCCTACAATGAGCAGTTCTTC.

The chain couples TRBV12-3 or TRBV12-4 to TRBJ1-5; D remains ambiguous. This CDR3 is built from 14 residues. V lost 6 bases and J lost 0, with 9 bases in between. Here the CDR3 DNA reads TGTGCCAGCAGCGCGAAACCTAGCAATCAGCCCCAGCATTTT. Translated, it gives CASSAKPSNQPQHF.

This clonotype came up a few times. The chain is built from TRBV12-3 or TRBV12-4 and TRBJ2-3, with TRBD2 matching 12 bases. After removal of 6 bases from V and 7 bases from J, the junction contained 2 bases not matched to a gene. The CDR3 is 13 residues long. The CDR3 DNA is TGTGCCAGCAGGGGACTAGCGGGTTATACGCAGTATTTT. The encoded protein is CASRGLAGYTQYF.